This T cell receptor (beta chain) emerged from a study of blood T cell repertoires in COVID-19. With regard to this clone: Within the sample, other DNA sequences also encode this same CDR3.

The assay was immunoSEQ multiplex PCR, and TCRdb's table has in-frame clones only and misses some. The data show approximately 50,000 clones, roughly nine tenths seen once. The origin of this receptor is a woman of 80 years or more with acute or convalescent COVID-19. Sequencing was done on a sample of peripheral blood.

The CDR3: CASSTTGSNEKLFF. The CDR3 coding sequence is TGTGCCAGTAGTACTACAGGGTCTAATGAAAAACTGTTTTTT. V and J are TRBV19 and TRBJ1-4, with D perhaps TRBD1 (6 bases). V lost 4 bases to trimming and J lost 3 bases, with 9 bases between them. The length of the CDR3 is 14 residues. CDR1 is LNHDA and CDR2 is SQIVND in the germline V gene (reference sequence).